This T cell receptor (beta chain) was retrieved from a study of early T cells in non-severe SARS-CoV-2 infection. Looking at the study overall: Investigators sequenced bulk RNA drawn from unsorted whole blood, and chains remained unpaired.

Individual cDNA molecules were tagged with unique molecular identifiers. TCRdb recomputed calls from the 5' RACE reads with MiXCR, one row per CDR3 protein. This table holds tens of thousands of distinct CDR3 sequences, 10% to 15% found once. On this clonotype: Its antigen is not known.

Regarding the study as a whole: Matching with VDJdb favored anti-spike CD8 responses (missing private and CD4 specificities).

This CDR3 comprises 14 residues. Looked up from germline, CDR1 is KGHSH and CDR2 is LQKENI. Trimming pared 0 bases from V and 7 bases from J, leaving 10 bases between. This receptor was identified in an adult who was a healthcare worker with PCR-confirmed SARS-CoV-2 infection or an uninfected control (not recorded which). The chain combines TRBV18 with TRBJ2-1; D perhaps matches TRBD2 (6 bases). Material: whole blood. In DNA, the CDR3 is TGTGCCAGCTCACCACCGACGGGGGTGAATGAGCAGTTCTTC. Translating gives CASSPPTGVNEQFF.